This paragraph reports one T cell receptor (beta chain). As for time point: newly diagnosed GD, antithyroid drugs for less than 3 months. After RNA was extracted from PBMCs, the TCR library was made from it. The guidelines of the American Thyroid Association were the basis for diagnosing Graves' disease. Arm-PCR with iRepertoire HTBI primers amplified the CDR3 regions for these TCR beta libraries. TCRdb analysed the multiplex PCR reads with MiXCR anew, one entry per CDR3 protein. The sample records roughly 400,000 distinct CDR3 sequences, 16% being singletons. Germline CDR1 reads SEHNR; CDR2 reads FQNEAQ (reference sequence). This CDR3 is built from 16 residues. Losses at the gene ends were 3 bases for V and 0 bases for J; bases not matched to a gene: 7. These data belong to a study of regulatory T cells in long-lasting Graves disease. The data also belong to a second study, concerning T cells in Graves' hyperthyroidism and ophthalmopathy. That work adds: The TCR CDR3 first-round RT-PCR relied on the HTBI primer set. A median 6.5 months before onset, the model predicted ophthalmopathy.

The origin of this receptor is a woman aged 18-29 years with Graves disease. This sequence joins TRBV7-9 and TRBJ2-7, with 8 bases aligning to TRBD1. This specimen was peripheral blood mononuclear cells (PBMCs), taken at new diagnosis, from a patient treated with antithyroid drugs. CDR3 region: CASSFPTGGTSYEQYF. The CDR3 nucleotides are TGTGCCAGCAGCTTTCCCACAGGGGGGACCTCCTACGAGCAGTACTTC.